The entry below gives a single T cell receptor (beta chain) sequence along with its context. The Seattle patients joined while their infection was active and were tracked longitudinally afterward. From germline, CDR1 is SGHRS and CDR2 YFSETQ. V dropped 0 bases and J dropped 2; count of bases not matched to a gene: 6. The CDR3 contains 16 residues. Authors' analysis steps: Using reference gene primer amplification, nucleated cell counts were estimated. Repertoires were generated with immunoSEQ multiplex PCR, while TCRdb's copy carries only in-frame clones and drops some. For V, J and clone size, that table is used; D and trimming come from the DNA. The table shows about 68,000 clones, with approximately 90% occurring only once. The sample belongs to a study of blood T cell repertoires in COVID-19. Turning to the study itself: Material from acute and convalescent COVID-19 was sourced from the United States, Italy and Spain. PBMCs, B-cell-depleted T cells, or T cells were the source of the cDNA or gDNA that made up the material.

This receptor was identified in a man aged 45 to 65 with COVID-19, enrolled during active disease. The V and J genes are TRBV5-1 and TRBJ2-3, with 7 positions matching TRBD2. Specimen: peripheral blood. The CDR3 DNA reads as TGCGCCAGCAGCTTGGTTCTAGCGGTTTACACAGATACGCAGTATTTT. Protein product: CASSLVLAVYTDTQYF.